The next 11 T cell receptor beta chains were all read from a single sample in a study of early T cells in non-severe SARS-CoV-2 infection. TCRdb itself ran the 5' RACE reads through MiXCR, one entry per CDR3 protein. The table has around 71,000 distinct CDR3 sequences, more than 8.5% seen once; the top ten hold around a sixth. Sequenced material: whole blood, taken at baseline. Receptors were obtained from an adult who was a healthcare worker with PCR-confirmed SARS-CoV-2 infection or an uninfected control (not recorded which).

J is TRBJ2-5 and V is TRBV3-1; the D gene is possibly TRBD1 (5 bases). Germline V gene sequence: CDR1 LGHDT, CDR2 YNNKEL (reference sequence). The germline V and J ends were trimmed by 1 base and 3 bases, with 9 bases remaining between them. The CDR3 has 14 amino acids. CDR3 sequence reads: CASSQGWGEETQYF. Here the CDR3 DNA reads TGTGCCAGCAGCCAAGGATGGGGCGAAGAGACCCAGTACTTC.

The rearrangement uses TRBV5-1 and TRBJ2-2; TRBD1 is a possible D gene (6 bases). Trimming removed 2 bases from V and 1 base from J, with 6 bases in between. Per germline, CDR1 SGHRS and CDR2 YFSETQ. The length of the CDR3 is 14 residues. The CDR3 spells CASSLQGNTGELFF. The CDR3 bases are TGCGCCAGCAGCTTACAGGGGAACACCGGGGAGCTGTTTTTT.

Worth noting for this clonotype: Since a much larger clone is just one base distant, this may be a read error. This chain joins TRBV18 and TRBJ2-7; unclear D gene. The CDR3 covers 15 residues. Germline CDR1 and CDR2: KGHSH and LQKENI. The CDR3 bases are TGTGCCAACTCACCACAAAAGGGCTCATCCTACGAGCAGTACTTC. Translation gives CANSPQKGSSYEQYF. The whole variable domain, remainder taken from reference TRBV18 and TRBJ2-7, is NAGVMQNPRHLVRRRGQEARLRCSPMKGHSHVYWYRQLPEEGLKFMVYLQKENIIDESGMPKERFSAEFPKEGPSILRIQQVVRGDSAAYFCANSPQKGSSYEQYFGPGTRLTVT.

This clonotype turned up a few times. V is TRBV11-2 and J is TRBJ2-5; 7 nucleotides line up with TRBD2. Germline V gene sequence: CDR1 SGHAT, CDR2 FQNNGV. This CDR3 has 16 residues. Trimming at V came to 2 bases and at J to 5 bases, leaving 11 bases not matched to a gene. CDR3 amino acids: CASSLMAGEGGETQYF. The CDR3 bases are TGTGCCAGCAGCTTAATGGCGGGAGAGGGCGGGGAGACCCAGTACTTC.

With regard to this clonotype: A much larger clone is a single base away; this may be a read error. The V and J genes are TRBV12-3 or TRBV12-4 and TRBJ1-5; D is possibly TRBD1 (6 bases). The CDR3 runs 15 residues. This chain's CDR3 is CASGLGRGGNQPQHF. Here the CDR3 DNA reads TGTGCCAGCGGTTTAGGCAGGGGTGGCAATCAGCCCCAGCATTTT.

This clonotype was observed a handful of times. The rearrangement uses TRBV6-1 and TRBJ2-2, with a possible D match to TRBD2 (6 bases). V was trimmed by 7 bases and J by 6 bases, leaving 15 bases between them. Germline V CDR1 and CDR2: MNHNS, SASEGT. CDR3 length equals 14 residues. The CDR3 loop reads CASTERRDSGELFF. In DNA, the CDR3 is TGTGCCAGCACCGAAAGGAGGGATTCCGGGGAGCTGTTTTTT.

This clonotype was seen a single time. This chain connects TRBV11-1 to TRBJ2-3; no clear D gene. V gave up 5 bases and J gave up 0 bases, with 6 bases separating them. The CDR3 consists of 13 residues. CDR1 is SGHAT, CDR2 FQDESV, per germline (reference sequence). The CDR3 loop reads CASSRPSTDTQYF. CDR3 DNA: TGTGCCAGCAGCCGACCCAGCACAGATACGCAGTATTTT.

In this sample, this clonotype turned up many times. V and J are TRBV29-1 and TRBJ2-7; TRBD2 agrees at 7 bases. This CDR3 is 13 amino acids long. Germline V gene lookup returns CDR1 SQVTM and CDR2 ANQGSEA. V was clipped by 1 base and J by 6 bases; unmatched bases: 6. The CDR3 nucleotides read TGCAGCGTTGAAGCGGGGGGTGTAAGCGAGCAGTACTTC. This codes for CSVEAGGVSEQYF.

Ten or more counts support this clonotype. The CDR3 reads CSDTGTFGGTQYF. CDR3 nucleotide sequence: TGCAGCGACACCGGGACATTCGGCGGGACCCAGTACTTC. The chain combines TRBV29-1 with TRBJ2-5; the D gene is possibly TRBD1 (6 bases). The CDR3 has 13 residues. The germline CDR1 and CDR2 sequences are SQVTM and ANQGSEA. V dropped 7 bases and J dropped 7 bases, with 19 bases sitting between them.

Relative to its sample, this clonotype is medium-sized (0.01 to 0.1%). The chain employs TRBV29-1 and TRBJ2-3; no firm D call. Germline values: CDR1 SQVTM, CDR2 ANQGSEA. The V gene lost 7 bases and the J gene lost 6 bases, with 11 bases spanning the gap. The CDR3 sequence is 11 residues long. The CDR3 DNA reads TGCAGCGCTGGGATTGGGGATACGCAGTATTTT. Protein product: CSAGIGDTQYF.

The sample holds many counts of this clonotype. The chain links TRBV7-3 to TRBJ2-1, with a possible D match to TRBD2 (5 bases). There are 16 residues in the CDR3. V lost 1 base to trimming and J lost 2 bases, with 12 bases between them. CDR1 is SGHTA and CDR2 is FQGTGA in the germline V gene. This chain's CDR3 is CASSLNGDVAYNEQFF. CDR3 bases: TGTGCCAGCAGCTTAAACGGGGATGTCGCCTACAATGAGCAGTTCTTC.